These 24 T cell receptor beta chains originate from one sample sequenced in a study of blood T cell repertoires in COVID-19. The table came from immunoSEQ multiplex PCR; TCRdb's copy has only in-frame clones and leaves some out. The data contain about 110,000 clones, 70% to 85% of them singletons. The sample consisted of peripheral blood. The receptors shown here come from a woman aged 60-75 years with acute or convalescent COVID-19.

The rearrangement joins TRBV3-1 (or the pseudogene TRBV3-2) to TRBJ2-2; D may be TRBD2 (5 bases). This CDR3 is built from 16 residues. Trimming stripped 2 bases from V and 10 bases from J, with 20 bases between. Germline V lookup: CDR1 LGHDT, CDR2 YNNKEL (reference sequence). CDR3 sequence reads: CASSQQKVGISMELFF. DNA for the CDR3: TGTGCCAGCAGCCAACAAAAAGTCGGGATAAGCATGGAGCTGTTTTTT.

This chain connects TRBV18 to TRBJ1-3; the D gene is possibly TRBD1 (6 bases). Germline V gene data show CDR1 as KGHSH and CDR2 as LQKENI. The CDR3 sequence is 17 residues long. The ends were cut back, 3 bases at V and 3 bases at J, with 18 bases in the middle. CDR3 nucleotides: TGTGCCAGCTCACCGGGCGCGGGGGGCGCTTATGGAAACACCATATATTTT. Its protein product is CASSPGAGGAYGNTIYF.

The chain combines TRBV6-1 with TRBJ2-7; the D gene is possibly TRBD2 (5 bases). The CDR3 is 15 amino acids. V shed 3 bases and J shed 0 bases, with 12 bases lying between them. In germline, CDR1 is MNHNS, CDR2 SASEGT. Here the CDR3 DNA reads TGTGCCAGCAGTGAGGTAGCGTTGAGCTCCTACGAGCAGTACTTC. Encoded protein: CASSEVALSSYEQYF.

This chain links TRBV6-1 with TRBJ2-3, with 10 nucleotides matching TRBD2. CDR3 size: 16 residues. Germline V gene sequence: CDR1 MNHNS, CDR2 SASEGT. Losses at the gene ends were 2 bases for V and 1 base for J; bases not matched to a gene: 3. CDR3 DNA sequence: TGTGCCAGCAGTGAAACGCTAGCGGGAGGCACAGATACGCAGTATTTT. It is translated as CASSETLAGGTDTQYF.

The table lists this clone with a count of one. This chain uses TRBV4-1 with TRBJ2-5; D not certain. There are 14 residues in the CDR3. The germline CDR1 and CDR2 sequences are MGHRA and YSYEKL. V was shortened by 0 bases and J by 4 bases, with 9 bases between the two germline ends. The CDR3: CASSQDSYPETQYF. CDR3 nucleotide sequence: TGCGCCAGCAGCCAAGATTCCTACCCAGAGACCCAGTACTTC.

The CDR3 region is CASSQSIYEQYF. The DNA of the CDR3 is TGTGCCAGCAGCCAAAGCATTTACGAGCAGTACTTC. This sequence joins TRBV3-1 (or the pseudogene TRBV3-2) and TRBJ2-7; D unresolved. The CDR3 spans 12 residues. Looked up from germline, CDR1 is LGHDT and CDR2 is YNNKEL (reference sequence). Trimming took off 2 bases at V and 4 bases at J, with 6 bases between the two ends.

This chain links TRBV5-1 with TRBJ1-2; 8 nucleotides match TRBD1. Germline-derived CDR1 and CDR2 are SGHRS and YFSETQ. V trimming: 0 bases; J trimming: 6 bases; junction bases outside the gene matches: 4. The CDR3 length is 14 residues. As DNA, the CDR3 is TGCGCCAGCAGCTTGGGGCAGGGGGCGGATGGCTACACCTTC. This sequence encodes CASSLGQGADGYTF.

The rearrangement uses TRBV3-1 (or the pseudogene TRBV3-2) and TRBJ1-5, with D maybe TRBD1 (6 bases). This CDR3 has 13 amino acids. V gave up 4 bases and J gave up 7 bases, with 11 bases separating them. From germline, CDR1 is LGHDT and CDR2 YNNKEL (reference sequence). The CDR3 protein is CASSPSQGQPQHF. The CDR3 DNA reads TGTGCCAGCAGCCCTTCCCAGGGGCAGCCCCAGCATTTT.

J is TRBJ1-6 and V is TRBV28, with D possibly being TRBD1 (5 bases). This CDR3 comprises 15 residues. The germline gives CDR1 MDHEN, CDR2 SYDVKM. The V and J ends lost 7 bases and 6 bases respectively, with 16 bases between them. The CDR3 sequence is CASTTQGGGNSPLHF. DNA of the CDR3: TGTGCCAGCACTACCCAGGGAGGAGGTAATTCACCCCTCCACTTT.

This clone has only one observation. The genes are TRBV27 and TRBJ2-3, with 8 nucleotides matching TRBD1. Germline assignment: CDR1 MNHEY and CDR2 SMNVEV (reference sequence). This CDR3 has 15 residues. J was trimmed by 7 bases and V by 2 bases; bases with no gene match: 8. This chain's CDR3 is CASSLKGQGANTQYF. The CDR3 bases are TGTGCCAGCAGTTTAAAAGGCCAGGGGGCAAATACGCAGTATTTT.

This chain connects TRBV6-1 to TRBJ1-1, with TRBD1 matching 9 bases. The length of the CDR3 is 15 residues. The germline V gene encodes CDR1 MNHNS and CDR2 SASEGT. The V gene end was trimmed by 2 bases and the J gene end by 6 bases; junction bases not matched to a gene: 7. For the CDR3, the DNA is TGTGCCAGCAGTGAATCCACAGGGGGCATCTCTGAAGCTTTCTTT. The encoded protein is CASSESTGGISEAFF.

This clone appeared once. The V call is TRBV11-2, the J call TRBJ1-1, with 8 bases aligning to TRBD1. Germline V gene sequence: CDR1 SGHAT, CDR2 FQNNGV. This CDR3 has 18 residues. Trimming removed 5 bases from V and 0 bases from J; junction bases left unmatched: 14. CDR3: CASSRSAGTGNMNTEAFF. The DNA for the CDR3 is TGTGCCAGCAGCCGAAGCGCCGGGACAGGTAACATGAACACTGAAGCTTTCTTT.

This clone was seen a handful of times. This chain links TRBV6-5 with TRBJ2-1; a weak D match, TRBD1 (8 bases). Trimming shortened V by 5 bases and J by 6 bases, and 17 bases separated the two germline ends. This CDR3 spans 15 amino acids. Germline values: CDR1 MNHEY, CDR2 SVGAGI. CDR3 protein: CASSTLTGEGNEQFF. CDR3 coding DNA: TGTGCCAGCAGTACCCTGACAGGGGAGGGCAATGAGCAGTTCTTC.

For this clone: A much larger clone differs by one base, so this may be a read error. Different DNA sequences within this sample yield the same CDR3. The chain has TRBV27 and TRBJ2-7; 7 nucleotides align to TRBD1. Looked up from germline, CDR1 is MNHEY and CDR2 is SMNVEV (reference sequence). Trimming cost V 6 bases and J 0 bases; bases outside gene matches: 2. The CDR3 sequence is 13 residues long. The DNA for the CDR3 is TGTGCCAGCAGGAGACAGGGCTCCTACGAGCAGTACTTC. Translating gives CASRRQGSYEQYF.

The CDR3 here is CASSLMGLSSYNEQFF. The CDR3, as DNA: TGTGCCAGCAGCTTGATGGGACTAAGCTCCTACAATGAGCAGTTCTTC. V gene TRBV11-2 combines with J gene TRBJ2-1, with 7 bases fitting TRBD2. V lost 3 bases, J lost 0 bases, and 5 bases stayed unmatched. Germline-derived CDR1 and CDR2 are SGHAT and FQNNGV. The CDR3 length is 16 residues.

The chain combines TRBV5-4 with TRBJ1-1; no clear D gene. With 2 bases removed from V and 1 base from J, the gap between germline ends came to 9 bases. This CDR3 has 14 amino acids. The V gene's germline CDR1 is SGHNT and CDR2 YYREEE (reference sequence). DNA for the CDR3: TGTGCCAGCAGCTTCTACTACCCGAACACTGAAGCTTTCTTT. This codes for CASSFYYPNTEAFF. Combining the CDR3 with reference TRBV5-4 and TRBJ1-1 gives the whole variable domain ETGVTQSPTHLIKTRGQQVTLRCSSQSGHNTVSWYQQALGQGPQFIFQYYREEENGRGNFPPRFSGLQFPNYSSELNVNALELDDSALYLCASSFYYPNTEAFFGQGTRLTVV.

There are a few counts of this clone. CDR3 protein: CASSLWDRVDYGYTF. CDR3 in DNA: TGCGCCAGCAGCCTGTGGGACAGGGTGGACTATGGCTACACCTTC. The rearrangement joins TRBV5-1 to TRBJ1-2, with 9 bases lining up with TRBD1. Germline V gene lookup returns CDR1 SGHRS and CDR2 YFSETQ. J gave up 3 bases and V 4 bases, and 7 bases lay outside the gene matches. This CDR3 is 15 amino acids long.

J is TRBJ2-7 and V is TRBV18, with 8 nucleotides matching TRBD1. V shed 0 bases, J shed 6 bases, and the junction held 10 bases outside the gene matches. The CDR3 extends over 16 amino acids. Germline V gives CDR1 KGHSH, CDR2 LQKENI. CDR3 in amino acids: CASSPPWATGVPEQYF. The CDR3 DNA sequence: TGTGCCAGCTCACCACCCTGGGCGACAGGGGTACCCGAGCAGTACTTC.

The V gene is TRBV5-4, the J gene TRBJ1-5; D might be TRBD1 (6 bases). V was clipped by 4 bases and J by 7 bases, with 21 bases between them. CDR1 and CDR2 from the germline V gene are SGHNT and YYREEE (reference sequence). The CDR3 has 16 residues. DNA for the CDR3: TGTGCCAGCAGCAACCGTCAACAGGGACCAAACCAGCCCCAGCATTTT. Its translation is CASSNRQQGPNQPQHF.

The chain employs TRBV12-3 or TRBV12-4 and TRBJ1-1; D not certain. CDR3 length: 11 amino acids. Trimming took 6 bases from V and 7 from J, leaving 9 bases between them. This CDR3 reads CASRKGGEAFF. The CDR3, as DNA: TGTGCCAGCAGGAAGGGAGGTGAAGCTTTCTTT.

In nucleotides, the CDR3 is TGTGCCAGCTCACCTTCGCAGGGGGCTCGAGAGCAGTACTTC. Encoded protein: CASSPSQGAREQYF. The chain carries TRBV18 and TRBJ2-7; 8 bases are a match to TRBD1. The CDR3 is 14 residues long. The ends lost 3 bases at V and 7 bases at J; junction bases unmatched: 8. CDR1 and CDR2 (germline): KGHSH, LQKENI.

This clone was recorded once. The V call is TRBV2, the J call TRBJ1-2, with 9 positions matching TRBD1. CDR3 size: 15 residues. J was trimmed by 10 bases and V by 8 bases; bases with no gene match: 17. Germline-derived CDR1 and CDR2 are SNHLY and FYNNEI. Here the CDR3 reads CASRGWGQGFPNYTF. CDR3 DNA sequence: TGTGCCAGCCGGGGTTGGGGACAGGGATTTCCAAACTACACCTTC.

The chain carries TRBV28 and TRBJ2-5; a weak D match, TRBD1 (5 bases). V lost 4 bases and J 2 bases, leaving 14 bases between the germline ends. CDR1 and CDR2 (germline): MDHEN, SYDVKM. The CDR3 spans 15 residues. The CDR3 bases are TGTGCCAGCAGTTCACCAACAGGTCTGCAAGAGACCCAGTACTTC. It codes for CASSSPTGLQETQYF.

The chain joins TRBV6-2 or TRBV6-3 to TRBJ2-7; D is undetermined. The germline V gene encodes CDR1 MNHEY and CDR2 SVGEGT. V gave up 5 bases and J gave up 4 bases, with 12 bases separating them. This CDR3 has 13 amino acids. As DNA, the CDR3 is TGTGCCAGCAGTGCCGAGTTGGTTTACGAGCAGTACTTC. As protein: CASSAELVYEQYF.